This T cell receptor beta chain originates from a study of OX40 agonist ivuxolimab in advanced cancers. As for the study in general: The study reported partial responses in three patients: one hepatocellular carcinoma, two cutaneous melanoma. Findings of the study overall: At 0.1 to 3.0 mg/kg, CD4+ and CD8+ blood T cells expanded clonally by week 6.

As to this clone: What it recognizes is unknown.

Germline lookup yields CDR1 SGHRS and CDR2 YFSETQ. The CDR3 length is 16 residues. The V gene end was trimmed by 0 bases and the J gene end by 3 bases; junction bases not matched to a gene: 4. The table came from immunoSEQ multiplex PCR; TCRdb's copy has only in-frame clones and leaves some out. Of about 90,000 clones listed, around 90% are singletons. The source of this sequence is an adult with an advanced solid tumor such as melanoma, head and neck, liver or kidney cancer. The specimen comprised CD4+ or CD8+ T cells sorted from blood, sampled in a trial of the OX40 agonist ivuxolimab. J is TRBJ2-1 and V is TRBV5-1, with 9 bases identical to TRBD2. This CDR3 reads CASSLGVAGVYNEQFF. The CDR3 nucleotides are TGCGCCAGCAGCTTGGGAGTAGCGGGGGTCTACAATGAGCAGTTCTTC.